The source of this T cell receptor beta chain is a study of early T cells in non-severe SARS-CoV-2 infection. At the level of the study: Chains from this unsorted whole-blood bulk RNA could not be paired.

Unique molecular identifiers were affixed to single, distinct cDNA molecules. Via MiXCR, TCRdb re-called the 5' RACE reads, giving one row per CDR3 protein. Seen here are roughly 35,000 distinct CDR3 sequences, approximately 5% observed once, and the top ten hold under 30%. Germline V CDR1 and CDR2: PRHDT, FYEKMQ (reference sequence). J lost 5 bases, V lost 4 bases, and 10 bases had no gene match. This CDR3 is built from 15 residues. This clonotype has more than one count but fewer than ten. Its antigen is undetermined. Study conclusions and caveats: The study's VDJdb matching favored anti-spike CD8 responses and missed private and CD4 specificities.

The gene calls are TRBV13 and TRBJ1-1; 7 bases align to TRBD1. This clonotype was obtained from an adult who was a healthcare worker with PCR-confirmed SARS-CoV-2 infection or an uninfected control (not recorded which). The sample consisted of whole blood. The CDR3 region has the DNA TGTGCCAGCAGCTCGAGACAGGGTCCAAGAACTGAAGCTTTCTTT. Its translation is CASSSRQGPRTEAFF.